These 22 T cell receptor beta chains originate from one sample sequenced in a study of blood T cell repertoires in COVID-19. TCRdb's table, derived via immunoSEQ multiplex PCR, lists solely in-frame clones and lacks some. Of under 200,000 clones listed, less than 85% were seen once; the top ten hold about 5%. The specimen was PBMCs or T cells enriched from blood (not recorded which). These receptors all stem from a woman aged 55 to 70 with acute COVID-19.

The CDR3 DNA follows: TGCGCCAGCAGCCCAATAAGCTCATTGAACACTGAAGCTTTCTTT. Translated: CASSPISSLNTEAFF. V is TRBV5-1 and J is TRBJ1-1, with unresolved D. V was shortened by 4 bases and J by 0 bases, with 13 bases between the two germline ends. The CDR3 is 15 residues long. The germline V gene has CDR1 SGHRS and CDR2 YFSETQ.

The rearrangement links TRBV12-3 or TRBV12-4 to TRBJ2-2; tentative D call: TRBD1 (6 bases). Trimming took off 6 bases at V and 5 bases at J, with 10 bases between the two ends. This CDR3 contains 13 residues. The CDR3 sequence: CASSQQGTGELFF. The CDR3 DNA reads TGTGCCAGCAGCCAACAGGGAACCGGGGAGCTGTTTTTT.

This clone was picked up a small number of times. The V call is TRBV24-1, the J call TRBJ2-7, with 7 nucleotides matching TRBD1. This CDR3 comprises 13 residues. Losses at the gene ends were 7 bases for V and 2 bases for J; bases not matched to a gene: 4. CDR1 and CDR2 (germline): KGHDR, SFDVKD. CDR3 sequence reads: CATSRDSTYEQYF. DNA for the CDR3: TGTGCCACCAGCCGGGACAGTACCTACGAGCAGTACTTC.

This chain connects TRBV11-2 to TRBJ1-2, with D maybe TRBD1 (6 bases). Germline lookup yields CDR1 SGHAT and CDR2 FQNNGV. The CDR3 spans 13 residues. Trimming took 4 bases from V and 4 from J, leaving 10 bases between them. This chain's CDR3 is CASSSQGGYGYTF. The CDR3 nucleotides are TGTGCCAGCAGCTCACAGGGTGGCTATGGCTACACCTTC.

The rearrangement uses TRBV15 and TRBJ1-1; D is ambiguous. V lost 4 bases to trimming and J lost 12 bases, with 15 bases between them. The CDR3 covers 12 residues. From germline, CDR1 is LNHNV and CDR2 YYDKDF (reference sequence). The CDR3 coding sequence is TGTGCCACCAGCATCGGGTCCGGTCCGACTTTCTTT. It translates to CATSIGSGPTFF.

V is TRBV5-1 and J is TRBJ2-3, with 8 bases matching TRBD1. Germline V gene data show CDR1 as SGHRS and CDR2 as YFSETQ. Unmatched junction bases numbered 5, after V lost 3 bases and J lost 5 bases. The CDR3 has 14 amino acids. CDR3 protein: CASSSGQGRDTQYF. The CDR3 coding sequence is TGCGCCAGCAGCTCTGGACAGGGAAGAGATACGCAGTATTTT.

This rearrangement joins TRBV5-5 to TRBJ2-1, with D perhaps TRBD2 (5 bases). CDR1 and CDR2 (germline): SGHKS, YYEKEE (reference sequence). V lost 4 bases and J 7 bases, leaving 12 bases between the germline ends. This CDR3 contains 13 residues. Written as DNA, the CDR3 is TGTGCCAGCAGCACCGGGATCCTAAATGAGCAGTTCTTC. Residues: CASSTGILNEQFF. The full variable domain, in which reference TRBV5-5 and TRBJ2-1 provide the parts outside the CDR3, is DAGVTQSPTHLIKTRGQQVTLRCSPISGHKSVSWYQQVLGQGPQFIFQYYEKEERGRGNFPDRFSARQFPNYSSELNVNALLLGDSALYLCASSTGILNEQFFGPGTRLTVL.

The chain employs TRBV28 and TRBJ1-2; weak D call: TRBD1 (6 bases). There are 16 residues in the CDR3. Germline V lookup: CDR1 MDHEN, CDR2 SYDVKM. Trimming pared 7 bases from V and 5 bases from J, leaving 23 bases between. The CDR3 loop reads CASTPPLGGQQYGYTF. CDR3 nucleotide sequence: TGTGCCAGCACCCCTCCCCTGGGGGGGCAACAATATGGCTACACCTTC.

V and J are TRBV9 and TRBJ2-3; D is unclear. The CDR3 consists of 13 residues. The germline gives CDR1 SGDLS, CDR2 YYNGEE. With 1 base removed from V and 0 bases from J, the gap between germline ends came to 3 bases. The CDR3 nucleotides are TGTGCCAGCAGCGTAACTAGCACAGATACGCAGTATTTT. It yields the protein CASSVTSTDTQYF.

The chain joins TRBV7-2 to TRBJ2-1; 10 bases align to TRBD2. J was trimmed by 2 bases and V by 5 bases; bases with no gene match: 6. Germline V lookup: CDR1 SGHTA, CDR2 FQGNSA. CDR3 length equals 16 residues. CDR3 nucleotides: TGTGCCAGCAGCCCTGAGCGGGGGGGGACCTACAATGAGCAGTTCTTC. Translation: CASSPERGGTYNEQFF.

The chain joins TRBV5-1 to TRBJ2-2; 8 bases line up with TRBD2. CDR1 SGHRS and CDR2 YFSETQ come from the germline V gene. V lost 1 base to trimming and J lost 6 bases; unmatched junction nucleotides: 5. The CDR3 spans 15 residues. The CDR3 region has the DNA TGCGCCAGCAGCTTGCCAGCGGGAGAGGCCGGGGAGCTGTTTTTT. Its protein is CASSLPAGEAGELFF.

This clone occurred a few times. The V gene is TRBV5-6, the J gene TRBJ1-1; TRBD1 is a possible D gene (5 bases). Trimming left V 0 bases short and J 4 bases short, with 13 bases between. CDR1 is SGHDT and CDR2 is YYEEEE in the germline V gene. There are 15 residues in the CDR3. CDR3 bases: TGTGCCAGCAGCTTGGCCGCGGAGGGGCGCACTGAAGCTTTCTTT. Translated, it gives CASSLAAEGRTEAFF.

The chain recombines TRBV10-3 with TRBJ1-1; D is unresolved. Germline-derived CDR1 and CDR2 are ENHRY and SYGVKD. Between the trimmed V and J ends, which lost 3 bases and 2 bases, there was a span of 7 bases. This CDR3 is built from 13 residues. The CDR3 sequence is CAISDTANTEAFF. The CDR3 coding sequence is TGTGCCATCAGTGACACAGCCAACACTGAAGCTTTCTTT.

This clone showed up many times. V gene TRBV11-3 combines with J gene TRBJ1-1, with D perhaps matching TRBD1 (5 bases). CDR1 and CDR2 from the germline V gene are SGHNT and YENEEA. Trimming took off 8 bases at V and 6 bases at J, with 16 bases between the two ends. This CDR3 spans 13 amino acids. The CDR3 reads CASGVGGVSEAFF. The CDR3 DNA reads TGTGCCAGCGGGGTCGGGGGTGTCTCTGAAGCTTTCTTT.

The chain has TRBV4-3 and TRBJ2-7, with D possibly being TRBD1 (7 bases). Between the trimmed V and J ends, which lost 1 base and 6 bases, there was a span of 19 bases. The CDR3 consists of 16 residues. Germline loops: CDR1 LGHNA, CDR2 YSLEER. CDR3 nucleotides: TGCGCCAGCAGCCAAGTTGAGGAGGGAACAGGGGCCGAGCAGTACTTC. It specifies CASSQVEEGTGAEQYF.

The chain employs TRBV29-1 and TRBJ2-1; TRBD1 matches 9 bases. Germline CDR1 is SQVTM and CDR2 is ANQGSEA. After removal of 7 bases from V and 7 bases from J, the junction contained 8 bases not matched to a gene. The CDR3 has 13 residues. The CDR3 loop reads CSAERTGVNEQFF. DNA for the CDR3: TGCAGCGCCGAACGGACAGGGGTAAATGAGCAGTTCTTC.

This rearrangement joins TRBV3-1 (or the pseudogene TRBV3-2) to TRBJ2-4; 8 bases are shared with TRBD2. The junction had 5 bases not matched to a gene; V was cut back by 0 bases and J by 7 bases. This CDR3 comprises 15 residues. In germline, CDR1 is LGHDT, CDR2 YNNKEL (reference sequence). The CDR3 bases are TGTGCCAGCAGCCAAGACTCGGGGGGGTGGAACATTCAGTACTTC. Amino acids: CASSQDSGGWNIQYF.

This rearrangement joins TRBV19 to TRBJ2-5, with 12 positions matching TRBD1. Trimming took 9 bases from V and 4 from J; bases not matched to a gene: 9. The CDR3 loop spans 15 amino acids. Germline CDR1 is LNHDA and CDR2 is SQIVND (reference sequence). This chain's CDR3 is CASSTGTGGSETQYF. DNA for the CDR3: TGTGCCAGCTCCACCGGGACAGGGGGCTCAGAGACCCAGTACTTC.

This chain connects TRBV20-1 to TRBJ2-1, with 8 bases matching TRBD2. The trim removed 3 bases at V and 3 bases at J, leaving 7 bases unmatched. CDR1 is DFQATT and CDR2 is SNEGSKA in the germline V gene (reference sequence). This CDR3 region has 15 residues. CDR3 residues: CSASPERGIYNEQFF. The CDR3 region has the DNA TGCAGTGCTAGTCCGGAGCGGGGGATCTACAATGAGCAGTTCTTC.

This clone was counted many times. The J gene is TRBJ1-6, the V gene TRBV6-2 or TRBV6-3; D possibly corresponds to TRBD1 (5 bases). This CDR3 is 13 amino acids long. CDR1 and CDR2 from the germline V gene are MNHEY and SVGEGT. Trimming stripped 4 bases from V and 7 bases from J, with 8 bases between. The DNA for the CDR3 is TGTGCCAGCAGTTTCGACAGAAATTCACCCCTCCACTTT. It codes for CASSFDRNSPLHF.

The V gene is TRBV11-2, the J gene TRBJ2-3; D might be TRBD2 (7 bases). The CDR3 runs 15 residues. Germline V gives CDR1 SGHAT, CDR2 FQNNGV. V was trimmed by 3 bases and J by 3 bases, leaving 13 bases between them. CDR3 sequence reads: CASSFRGARTDTQYF. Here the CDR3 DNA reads TGTGCCAGCAGCTTCCGGGGGGCGCGGACAGATACGCAGTATTTT. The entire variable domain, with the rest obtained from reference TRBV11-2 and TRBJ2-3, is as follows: EAGVAQSPRYKIIEKRQSVAFWCNPISGHATLYWYQQILGQGPKLLIQFQNNGVVDDSQLPKDRFSAERLKGVDSTLKIQPAKLEDSAVYLCASSFRGARTDTQYFGPGTRLTVL.

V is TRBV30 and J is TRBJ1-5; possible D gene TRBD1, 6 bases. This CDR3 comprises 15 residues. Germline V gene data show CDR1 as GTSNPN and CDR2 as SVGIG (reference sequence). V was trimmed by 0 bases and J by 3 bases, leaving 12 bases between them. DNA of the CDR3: TGTGCCTGGAGTGTTAGGGGGGGGAACAATCAGCCCCAGCATTTT. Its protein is CAWSVRGGNNQPQHF.